This T cell receptor (beta chain) was observed in a study of patients and donors after allogeneic stem cell transplantation (dated by TCRdb to about 2020). The CDR3 covers 16 residues, taking in both the cysteine and the phenylalanine. The retained sequence is limited to the CDR3, 48 bases, with the frame set at the first base. V is shortened by 8 bases, J by 0 bases, and the region joining them spans 14 bases. Reading the germline V gene gives CDR1 SGHTA and CDR2 FQGNSA. This clonotype was detected a few times. This receptor's antigen is unknown. Base qualities are not provided; no much larger clone lies one nucleotide away. Library generation was performed with RT-PCR. The sequencer was a NextSeq 550. The public reads were run again by TCRdb, first through fastp at Q25 and then through MiXCR, and only productive beta chains were kept. One record per CDR3 amino acid sequence lists the most common genes and DNA. The sample yields hundreds of thousands of distinct CDR3 sequences; 15% to 20% were counted once. The ten largest clones capture less than 8% of the sample.

The sequence links TRBV7-2 to TRBJ2-6, with the D assignment possibly TRBD1 or TRBD2, given 5 matching bases for each. This receptor was taken from a human donor who was either an allogeneic HSCT recipient or a stem cell or donor lymphocyte infusion donor (not recorded which). It is not recorded whose cells these are; they may come from a transplant donor. Sequencing used blood, either unsorted or a sorted T cell fraction (not recorded which). The CDR3 protein: CASPGKGNSGANVLTF. The bases are TGTGCCAGCCCCGGGAAGGGGAACTCTGGGGCCAACGTCCTGACTTTC.